The 10 T cell receptor beta chains in this list originate from one sample, sequenced in a study of CD8+ T cells in alopecia areata. As the sequencing template, cDNA was produced by extracting RNA and reverse transcribing it. Here immunoSEQ multiplex PCR was the method, and the copy in TCRdb shows in-frame clones only, minus some. The data hold 110,000 or so clones, with 55% to 80% observed a single time. Sequenced input: CD4+ T cells sorted from blood. The receptors stem from a human donor in good health.

This clone was recorded only once. The CDR3 protein is CAWRPGTYGEQFF. The CDR3 DNA reads as TGTGCCTGGAGACCCGGGACCTACGGTGAGCAGTTCTTC. The rearrangement uses TRBV30 and TRBJ2-1, with D perhaps being TRBD1 or TRBD2 (5 bases each). From germline, CDR1 is GTSNPN and CDR2 SVGIG (reference sequence). This CDR3 comprises 13 residues. Trimming pared 3 bases from V and 9 bases from J, leaving 15 bases between.

This clone was seen a handful of times. The chain links TRBV11-2 to TRBJ2-1; TRBD2 matches 8 bases. The ends lost 5 bases at V and 0 bases at J; junction bases unmatched: 15. Germline CDR1 reads SGHAT; CDR2 reads FQNNGV. The CDR3 is made up of 19 amino acids. This CDR3 reads CASSPGLGLGGSSYNEQFF. CDR3 sequence (DNA): TGTGCCAGCAGCCCGGGGCTGGGACTAGGGGGGAGCTCCTACAATGAGCAGTTCTTC.

This chain uses TRBV29-1 with TRBJ2-7; TRBD1 agrees at 7 bases. The CDR3 covers 14 residues. Germline lookup yields CDR1 SQVTM and CDR2 ANQGSEA. The junction had 8 bases not matched to a gene; V was cut back by 4 bases and J by 2 bases. CDR3 amino acids: CSVGGQASPYEQYF. The CDR3 DNA is TGCAGCGTTGGCGGACAGGCAAGCCCCTACGAGCAGTACTTC.

Comment on this clone: The sample contains more than one DNA sequence encoding this CDR3. The chain links TRBV29-1 to TRBJ1-2; 8 positions agree with TRBD1. Trimming at V came to 0 bases and at J to 4 bases, leaving 4 bases not matched to a gene. The CDR3 sequence is 14 residues long. Germline CDR1 reads SQVTM; CDR2 reads ANQGSEA. CDR3 protein: CSVEDRTGSYGYTF. Written as DNA, the CDR3 is TGCAGCGTTGAAGATCGGACAGGGAGCTATGGCTACACCTTC. Full variable domain (missing parts from reference TRBV29-1 and TRBJ1-2): SAVISQKPSRDICQRGTSLTIQCQVDSQVTMMFWYRQQPGQSLTLIATANQGSEATYESGFVIDKFPISRPNLTFSTLTVSNMSPEDSSIYLCSVEDRTGSYGYTFGSGTRLTVV.

This clone has a single count. The chain joins TRBV30 to TRBJ2-3; D ambiguous. The V end lost 4 bases, the J end lost 7 bases, and 9 bases lay between the germline ends. CDR1 is GTSNPN and CDR2 is SVGIG in the germline V gene (reference sequence). The CDR3 runs 11 residues. CDR3 nucleotide sequence: TGTGCCTGGACCTACGAGAATACGCAGTATTTT. The encoded protein is CAWTYENTQYF.

This clone was picked up one time. The J gene is TRBJ2-5, the V gene TRBV5-4; 8 nucleotides match TRBD2. This CDR3 is built from 15 residues. Germline CDR1 and CDR2: SGHNT and YYREEE (reference sequence). Germline trimming cut 1 base from V and 1 base from J; bases unmatched to any gene: 3. As DNA, the CDR3 is TGTGCCAGCAGCTTGCGGGCGGGGGGCCAAGAGACCCAGTACTTC. Encoded protein: CASSLRAGGQETQYF.

The table lists this clone with a few counts. The chain is built from TRBV7-2 and TRBJ2-5, with 7 bases aligning to TRBD2. Germline V gene sequence: CDR1 SGHTA, CDR2 FQGNSA. The CDR3 contains 17 residues. V trimming: 0 bases; J trimming: 5 bases; junction bases outside the gene matches: 12. DNA for the CDR3: TGTGCCAGCAGCTTAGCGGCCCTGGCTAGCGGCGGGGAGACCCAGTACTTC. Amino acids: CASSLAALASGGETQYF.

The chain couples TRBV30 to TRBJ2-7, with D possibly TRBD2 on 5 matching bases. CDR3 length: 12 residues. Trimming removed 4 bases from V and 2 bases from J, with 9 bases in between. Per the germline V gene, CDR1 is GTSNPN and CDR2 is SVGIG (reference sequence). CDR3: CAWKDGAYEQYF. The CDR3 DNA follows: TGTGCCTGGAAGGACGGGGCCTACGAGCAGTACTTC.

This chain connects TRBV30 to TRBJ2-3, with D possibly being TRBD2 (5 bases). Germline V gives CDR1 GTSNPN, CDR2 SVGIG (reference sequence). This CDR3 has 15 amino acids. Trimming cost V 2 bases and J 3 bases, with 15 bases left between them. The CDR3 DNA is TGTGCCTGGAGTCCGGACTCCCTCCGAACAGATACGCAGTATTTT. This gives the protein CAWSPDSLRTDTQYF. The complete variable domain, with remaining parts taken from reference TRBV30 and TRBJ2-3, reads SQTIHQWPATLVQPVGSPLSLECTVEGTSNPNLYWYRQAAGRGLQLLFYSVGIGQISSEVPQNLSASRPQDRQFILSSKKLLLSDSGFYLCAWSPDSLRTDTQYFGPGTRLTVL.

The J gene is TRBJ1-2, the V gene TRBV30; 7 bases agree with TRBD1. The CDR3 contains 12 residues. V lost 4 bases and J lost 2; bases outside the gene matches: 1. Germline V gene lookup returns CDR1 GTSNPN and CDR2 SVGIG (reference sequence). The CDR3 nucleotides read TGTGCCTGGACAGGGGGGAACTATGGCTACACCTTC. Amino acid sequence: CAWTGGNYGYTF.